This T cell receptor (beta chain) was identified in a study of identical twins (dated by TCRdb to about 2016). The study in broad terms: To test whether fetal clonotypes persist, the study used deep sequencing on TCR alpha and beta repertoires from monozygotic twins, unrelated adults of various ages, and cord blood. To rule out contamination, replicate twin experiments were performed at different times with different library preparation protocols.

Study-level results and caveats: A weaker excess of twin sharing was found in beta out-of-frame sequences because the signal-to-noise ratio was lowered by fewer shared sequences. Compared with coincidental sharing between unrelated individuals, an excess of low generation-probability sequences was observed among out-of-frame TCR alpha sequences shared between twins. In monozygotic twins, out-of-frame TCR alpha sharing was systematically underestimated by recombination models, although the models agreed with sharing between unrelated individuals. Abundant cord blood beta clonotypes had fewer insertions, young adult naive repertoires showed a similar but weaker trend, and memory repertoires showed no such trend. Because the same donors could not be followed over many years, the conclusions relied on cross-sectional statistical analysis. Zero-insertion analyses could be partly confounded by invariant T cells such as MAIT and iNKT, although diverse VJ usage argued against such confounding for most clonotypes.

Regarding this clonotype: No cognate antigen has been identified for it. Base quality data are lacking; no much larger clone is found one base away.

The library was obtained by 5' RACE. Sequencing used an Illumina HiSeq 2000. Template switching added a universal primer binding site, and the final cDNA carried a unique molecular identifier that allowed TCR cDNA molecules to be counted accurately. Specific primers in the conserved constant-segment region were used to synthesize first-strand cDNA for the TCR alpha and beta chains. To control for contamination, every cDNA library carried two barcodes: a SMART-Mk sample barcode plus Illumina barcodes. Two successive PCR steps introduced TruSeq adapter sequences along with Illumina sample barcodes. The Illumina HiSeq platform was used with custom primers to sequence TCR alpha and beta cDNA libraries. Turning to the authors' computational methods: Unique molecular identifiers were extracted from raw reads with MiGEC, and CDR3 positions were determined with MiXCR. Recombination models were inferred per individual with the repgenHMM and IGoR tools using an EM algorithm. Shared clonotype analysis was performed with the tcR package in R, normalizing sharing by the product of cloneset sizes. To study raw recombination free of thymic and clonal selection effects, out-of-frame nonproductive sequences were analyzed. In TCRdb, the public reads were trimmed at Q25 with fastp and aligned with MiXCR, with productive beta chains retained. Each record represents a unique CDR3 protein, reported with the most common genes and DNA among its rows. In this record, the V and J calls reflect TCRdb's handling and not the investigators' own analysis. The sample includes about 530,000 distinct CDR3 sequences, with approximately 20% observed a single time. Clones ranked in the top ten supply more than 0.4% of the sample.

Every donor was a healthy Caucasian. The twin cohort consisted of three pairs of female monozygotic twins, all aged roughly 18 to 29 years. CD4+ and CD8+ T cell populations were isolated with positive isolation kits from Invitrogen. The same sample was also studied in work on yellow fever vaccine responses in identical twins. The second investigation adds: The T cell response to vaccination in identical twins was reported by the authors to appear partly convergent and partly personalized. Focusing on identical twins, the study followed the T cell clones that responded to the vaccine, and did so with precision.

The specimen was CD4+ T cells sorted from blood. The receptor was isolated from a young woman in good health.

CDR3 sequence: CASSVRASGPSYEQYF. The base sequence is TGTGCCAGCAGCGTAAGAGCTAGCGGACCGTCCTACGAGCAGTACTTC. The V and J genes are TRBV9 and TRBJ2-7; 7 central bases correspond to TRBD2. Spanning cysteine to phenylalanine, the CDR3 consists of 16 amino acids. Just the 48-base CDR3 DNA is kept, in frame starting at base 1. After removal of 1 base from V and 1 base from J, the junction retains 8 bases not matched to a gene. The germline V gene sets CDR1 to SGDLS and CDR2 to YYNGEE.